Here is one T cell receptor beta chain with its context. Its target is unknown. Germline values: CDR1 LNHDA, CDR2 SQIVND (reference sequence). Trimming took off 6 bases at V and 5 bases at J, with 13 bases between the two ends. The CDR3 has 13 amino acids. The data were obtained in a study of cytomegalovirus exposure and HLA in healthy donors. Sequencing was performed with immunoSEQ multiplex PCR; in TCRdb, only in-frame clones are kept and a portion is missing. The table lists approximately 200,000 clones, around four fifths of them singletons. Study-level points and caveats: Listed as cytomegalovirus-associated were 170 or so TCR beta chains.

The source of this sequence is a man aged 18 to 30 in good health and CMV-seropositive. Sequenced sample: PBMCs. The chain links TRBV19 to TRBJ2-5; perhaps TRBD2 as D (6 bases). DNA for the CDR3: TGTGCCAGTAGAGAGACTAGAGAGGAGACCCAGTACTTC. Translated: CASRETREETQYF.